This T cell receptor (beta chain) came from a study of T-cell reconstitution after alpha-beta-depleted transplantation in children. Findings and limits, study-wide: Surviving recipient cells, namely T cells and thymic progenitors, were the source of high day-60 TCRbeta diversity in some patients. Counts and diversity of T cells one year after transplant came mostly from newly produced T cells. Alpha-beta T cells present about two months after transplant were reported to originate from several hundred expanded graft clones.

Researchers prepared the TCRbeta library using unique molecular identifiers, the study reports. TCRdb reprocessed the PCR reads with MiXCR, giving one entry per CDR3 protein. The data contain a few hundred thousand distinct CDR3 sequences, 13% of them singletons. There are a few counts of this clonotype. Its target is unknown. The V segment lost 8 bases and the J segment 3 bases; nucleotides outside the gene matches: 9. Germline V gene data show CDR1 as MNHEY and CDR2 as SVGAGI. This CDR3 has 16 residues. The source was PBMCs, mostly from graft donor cells, collected 360 days after TCRalphabeta/CD19-depleted stem cell transplant. The sequence came from a male patient under 18 who had a stem cell transplant for acute myeloid leukemia, so the T cells may come from the graft donor. This sequence joins TRBV6-5 and TRBJ2-1; 11 bases fit TRBD2. CDR3 protein: CASRLAGGSFYNEQFF. The CDR3 coding sequence is TGTGCCAGCCGGCTAGCGGGAGGATCTTTCTACAATGAGCAGTTCTTC.